This T cell receptor beta chain was identified in a study of graft-versus-host responses after intestinal transplantation. Study-level information: The study gave all recipients anti-thymocyte globulin induction, then tacrolimus and steroids for about 3 years.

Study-wide findings and caveats: Early after transplant, HvG clones declined as circulating GvH clones peaked. High graft-versus-host to host-versus-graft clonal ratios were found in allografts of patients who had graft-donor T cell macrochimerism.

Regarding this clone: Antigen unknown.

Processed graft tissue released its intraepithelial and lamina propria lymphocytes. Sequenced by immunoSEQ multiplex PCR; TCRdb stores in-frame clones only, minus some. The table includes 60,000 to 65,000 clones, 89% detected once. The CDR3 contains 18 residues. The junction had 12 bases not matched to a gene; V was cut back by 2 bases and J by 6 bases. Per germline, CDR1 SGDLS and CDR2 YYNGEE. This chain joins TRBV9 and TRBJ2-2, with 11 bases identical to TRBD2. Specimen: ileum tissue, collected roughly 54 weeks after transplant. The sequence derives from a human patient who received an intestinal transplant, so some T cells may come from the graft donor. The CDR3 sequence is CASSVGTSGGPRAGELFF. The CDR3 DNA is TGTGCCAGCAGCGTCGGAACTAGCGGGGGCCCCAGGGCCGGGGAGCTGTTTTTT.